Following are 19 T cell receptor beta chains from one sample sequenced in a study of OX40 agonist ivuxolimab in advanced cancers. Measured with immunoSEQ multiplex PCR; TCRdb has only the in-frame clones, and not every one. Of some 67,000 clones detected, over 70% appear once; the ten largest clones hold 5.5%. The sample was CD4+ or CD8+ T cells sorted from blood, taken in a trial of the OX40 agonist ivuxolimab. The receptors shown here come from an adult with an advanced solid tumor such as melanoma, head and neck, liver or kidney cancer.

The chain has TRBV18 and TRBJ2-3, with D hard to call. Trimming took off 1 base at V and 0 bases at J, with 17 bases between the two ends. Germline V gives CDR1 KGHSH, CDR2 LQKENI. This CDR3 spans 18 amino acids. CDR3 region: CASSPRERRSASTDTQYF. CDR3 DNA sequence: TGTGCCAGCTCACCACGGGAAAGACGGTCCGCTAGCACAGATACGCAGTATTTT.

The chain joins TRBV5-1 to TRBJ2-1; 13 nucleotides align to TRBD2. Germline CDR1 reads SGHRS; CDR2 reads YFSETQ. Losses at the gene ends were 4 bases for V and 3 bases for J; bases not matched to a gene: 4. The CDR3 extends over 16 amino acids. The CDR3 spells CASSTGTSGNYNEQFF. As DNA, the CDR3 is TGCGCCAGCAGCACCGGGACTAGCGGGAACTACAATGAGCAGTTCTTC.

V and J are TRBV25-1 and TRBJ2-5; no definite D call. The DNA end is a closer match to TRBJ2-7, so the J assignment may be wrong. The CDR3 contains 15 residues. Germline CDR1 MGHDK, CDR2 SYGVNS. The CDR3 sequence is CASSRVGLTSYEQYF. CDR3 in DNA: TGTGCCAGCAGTAGGGTTGGTCTAACCTCCTACGAGCAGTACTTC.

V and J are TRBV21-1 and TRBJ2-7; TRBD2, the D gene given by the table, was not confirmed from the DNA. TRBV21-1 is a pseudogene. The CDR3 runs to 14 residues. The CDR3 is CASSKEVLDYEQYF. CDR3 bases: TGTGCCAGCAGCAAAGAGGTACTAGACTACGAGCAGTACTTC.

The rearrangement links TRBV2 to TRBJ2-1; TRBD1 aligns across 10 bases. Germline V CDR1 and CDR2: SNHLY, FYNNEI. There are 14 residues in the CDR3. V shed 4 bases and J 5 bases; nucleotides not matched to a gene: 2. CDR3 bases: TGTGCCAGCAGTGGCGGGACAGGGGACAATGAGCAGTTCTTC. As protein: CASSGGTGDNEQFF.

J is TRBJ1-1 and V is TRBV28; D is possibly TRBD1 (5 bases). V was trimmed by 2 bases and J by 0 bases, leaving 10 bases between them. The CDR3 consists of 15 residues. Germline CDR1 reads MDHEN; CDR2 reads SYDVKM. CDR3 residues: CASSLDGGVNTEAFF. The CDR3 nucleotides read TGTGCCAGCAGTTTAGATGGGGGAGTGAACACTGAAGCTTTCTTT.

This chain uses TRBV5-6 with TRBJ1-1; 7 bases are a match to TRBD1. The CDR3 covers 15 residues. V dropped 5 bases and J dropped 0; count of bases not matched to a gene: 7. Germline values: CDR1 SGHDT, CDR2 YYEEEE. CDR3 protein: CASRLQGPMNTEAFF. The CDR3 bases are TGTGCCAGCAGGTTACAGGGGCCAATGAACACTGAAGCTTTCTTT.

This clone has a single count. J is TRBJ2-7 and V is TRBV5-1; 7 bases fit TRBD1. Germline CDR1 and CDR2: SGHRS and YFSETQ. V was pared by 4 bases and J by 2 bases, with 6 bases of the junction left unmatched. This CDR3 is 14 amino acids long. This chain's CDR3 is CASSPSTGTYEQYF. CDR3 coding DNA: TGCGCCAGCAGCCCTTCGACAGGGACCTACGAGCAGTACTTC. Combining the CDR3 with reference TRBV5-1 and TRBJ2-7 gives the whole variable domain KAGVTQTPRYLIKTRGQQVTLSCSPISGHRSVSWYQQTPGQGLQFLFEYFSETQRNKGNFPGRFSGRQFSNSRSEMNVSTLELGDSALYLCASSPSTGTYEQYFGPGTRLTVT.

The chain is built from TRBV6-1 and TRBJ1-2, with 7 bases matching TRBD1. In germline, CDR1 is MNHNS, CDR2 SASEGT. J lost 5 bases, V lost 1 base, and 7 bases had no gene match. The CDR3 extends over 15 amino acids. CDR3 DNA sequence: TGTGCCAGCAGTGAAGAGGTAGGGGGCGGATATGGCTACACCTTC. Amino acid sequence: CASSEEVGGGYGYTF.

The rearrangement joins TRBV7-3 to TRBJ2-1; 9 nucleotides match TRBD2. The CDR3 extends over 15 amino acids. Losses at the gene ends were 2 bases for V and 6 bases for J; bases not matched to a gene: 5. The V gene's germline CDR1 is SGHTA and CDR2 FQGTGA. CDR3 DNA sequence: TGTGCCAGCAGCTTATTGGTGACTAGCGGCAATGAGCAGTTCTTC. Amino acids: CASSLLVTSGNEQFF. The full variable domain, rest sourced from reference TRBV7-3 and TRBJ2-1, is GAGVSQTPSNKVTEKGKYVELRCDPISGHTALYWYRQSLGQGPEFLIYFQGTGAADDSGLPNDRFFAVRPEGSVSTLKIQRTERGDSAVYLCASSLLVTSGNEQFFGPGTRLTVL.

Notes on this clone: A read error may produce the germline difference seen at one junction end. The V call is TRBV2, the J call TRBJ1-2, with D maybe TRBD1 (5 bases). The CDR3 extends over 8 amino acids. The germline V gene has CDR1 SNHLY and CDR2 FYNNEI. CDR3 region: CASRGEAF. In DNA, the CDR3 is TGTGCCAGCAGGGGGGAAGCCTTC.

The chain uses TRBV2 and TRBJ1-6, with D maybe TRBD1 (5 bases). The CDR3 spans 13 residues. Germline V gene lookup returns CDR1 SNHLY and CDR2 FYNNEI. Deletions cut 4 bases from V and 7 bases from J, with 8 bases between. For the CDR3, the DNA is TGTGCCAGCAGTGTAGGGGTAAATTCACCCCTCCACTTT. Translating gives CASSVGVNSPLHF.

The CDR3 DNA sequence: TGCGCCAGCAGCATGCGGACAGGGAGCTCCTACGAGCAGTACTTC. Amino acid sequence: CASSMRTGSSYEQYF. This sequence joins TRBV4-3 and TRBJ2-7; 8 bases map to TRBD1. The J segment lost 0 bases and the V segment lost 5 bases, leaving 6 bases of the junction unmatched. From germline, CDR1 is LGHNA and CDR2 YSLEER. The CDR3 length is 15 residues.

The rearrangement uses TRBV2 and TRBJ2-5; 11 bases are a match to TRBD2. With V trimmed by 8 bases and J by 0 bases, 5 bases remained unmatched. In germline, CDR1 is SNHLY, CDR2 FYNNEI. The length of the CDR3 is 15 residues. The CDR3 sequence is CASWASGGYQETQYF. DNA of the CDR3: TGTGCCAGCTGGGCTAGCGGGGGGTACCAAGAGACCCAGTACTTC.

This chain uses TRBV4-2 with TRBJ2-6, with 15 bases that match TRBD2. V dropped 2 bases and J dropped 4; count of bases not matched to a gene: 9. The CDR3 totals 20 residues. In germline, CDR1 is LGHNA, CDR2 YNFKEQ. The CDR3 DNA reads as TGTGCCAGCAGCCAATATGGGACTAGCGGGAGGTCGGGGGGGGCCAACGTCCTGACTTTC. Protein: CASSQYGTSGRSGGANVLTF.

The V and J genes are TRBV10-2 and TRBJ2-5; tentatively, D is TRBD1 or TRBD2 (5 bases each). The V gene's germline CDR1 is WSHSY and CDR2 SAAADI. The CDR3 runs 10 residues. The V end was cut by 9 bases, the J end by 5 bases, with 7 bases between. The CDR3 is CASEGETQYF. CDR3 bases: TGCGCCAGTGAGGGGGAGACCCAGTACTTC.

The rearrangement joins TRBV6-6 to TRBJ1-6; perhaps TRBD1 as D (5 bases). There are 14 residues in the CDR3. Germline V gene data show CDR1 as MNHNY and CDR2 as SVGAGI (reference sequence). Trimming stripped 6 bases from V and 8 bases from J, with 14 bases between. CDR3 protein: CASRNLARDSPLHF. CDR3 in DNA: TGTGCCAGCAGAAATTTGGCCAGGGATTCACCCCTCCACTTT.

The rearrangement joins TRBV14 to TRBJ2-7; D unclear. The V and J ends lost 4 bases and 2 bases respectively, with 6 bases between them. The CDR3 length is 12 residues. Per the germline V gene, CDR1 is SGHDN and CDR2 is FVKESK. CDR3 sequence reads: CASSPPTYEQYF. As DNA, the CDR3 is TGTGCCAGCAGCCCTCCTACCTACGAGCAGTACTTC.

This clone showed up just a few times. This chain links TRBV4-3 with TRBJ1-5; D is uncertain. Germline V gene lookup returns CDR1 LGHNA and CDR2 YSLEER. The CDR3 has 13 residues. V was cut by 4 bases and J by 6 bases, with 10 bases left in between. The CDR3 region is CASSPQTGQPQHF. DNA for the CDR3: TGCGCCAGCAGCCCCCAAACCGGTCAGCCCCAGCATTTT.